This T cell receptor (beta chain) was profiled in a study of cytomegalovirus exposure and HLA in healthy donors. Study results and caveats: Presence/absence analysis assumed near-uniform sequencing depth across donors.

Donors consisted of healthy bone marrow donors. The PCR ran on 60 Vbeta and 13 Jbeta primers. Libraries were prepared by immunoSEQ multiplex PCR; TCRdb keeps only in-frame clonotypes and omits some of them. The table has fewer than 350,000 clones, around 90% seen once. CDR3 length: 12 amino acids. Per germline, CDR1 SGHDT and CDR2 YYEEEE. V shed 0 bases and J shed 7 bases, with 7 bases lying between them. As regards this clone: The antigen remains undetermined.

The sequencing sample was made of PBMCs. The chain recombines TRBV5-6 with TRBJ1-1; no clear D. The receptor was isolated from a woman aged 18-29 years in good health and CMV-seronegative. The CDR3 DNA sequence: TGTGCCAGCAGCTTGGATGAGGGTGAAGCTTTCTTT. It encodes CASSLDEGEAFF.